A single sample gave rise to the 14 T cell receptor beta chains below, sequenced in a study of cytomegalovirus exposure and HLA in healthy donors. A multiplex PCR was run with 60 Vbeta primers and 13 Jbeta primers. Repertoires were generated with immunoSEQ multiplex PCR, while TCRdb's copy carries only in-frame clones and drops some. The top ten hold under 1.5% of the sample, which has over 85,000 clones, approximately 78% seen once. Sequences were obtained from PBMCs. These TCRs come from a woman aged 30 to 39 in good health and CMV-seronegative.

CDR3 region: CSVEGSHKSKSSYEQYF. Here the CDR3 DNA reads TGCAGCGTTGAGGGTAGCCACAAATCTAAAAGCTCCTACGAGCAGTACTTC. The rearrangement uses TRBV29-1 and TRBJ2-7; D not certain. This CDR3 comprises 17 residues. Trimming took 3 bases from V and 0 from J, leaving 21 bases between them. Germline lookup yields CDR1 SQVTM and CDR2 ANQGSEA.

The chain is built from TRBV9 and TRBJ2-7; 7 positions match TRBD2. The junction had 13 bases not matched to a gene; V was cut back by 0 bases and J by 4 bases. The CDR3 totals 17 residues. Germline V gene data show CDR1 as SGDLS and CDR2 as YYNGEE. The CDR3 is CASSVGLTAAGIYEQYF. The DNA of the CDR3 is TGTGCCAGCAGCGTAGGGCTAACGGCAGCGGGAATTTACGAGCAGTACTTC.

This clone was found a few times. At one boundary the junction diverges from the germline segment, which might be a read error. This chain joins TRBV7-7 and TRBJ2-7; D remains ambiguous. CDR1 and CDR2 (germline): SSHAT, FNYEAQ (reference sequence). The CDR3 consists of 11 residues. CDR3 DNA sequence: TGTGCTAGCAGAAATTTTATAGAGCAGTACTTC. Translated, it gives CASRNFIEQYF.

This chain uses TRBV28 with TRBJ2-7; D ambiguous. Deletions cut 5 bases from V and 4 bases from J, with 9 bases between. The CDR3 extends over 12 amino acids. CDR1 and CDR2 (germline): MDHEN, SYDVKM. The CDR3 DNA sequence: TGTGCCAGCAGTCTTCTCCCTTACGAGCAGTACTTC. Its translation is CASSLLPYEQYF.

This clone was observed a handful of times. The gene calls are TRBV27 and TRBJ2-5; TRBD1 might be the D (6 bases). Germline V gene lookup returns CDR1 MNHEY and CDR2 SMNVEV (reference sequence). This CDR3 spans 14 amino acids. The ends were cut back, 5 bases at V and 4 bases at J, with 14 bases in the middle. The CDR3 loop is CASSPSWGRETQYF. The CDR3 bases are TGTGCCAGCAGTCCCTCTTGGGGGCGAGAGACCCAGTACTTC.

The rearrangement links TRBV20-1 to TRBJ1-1; D possibly corresponds to TRBD1 (5 bases). V was cut by 5 bases and J by 5 bases, with 6 bases left in between. Germline V gene data show CDR1 as DFQATT and CDR2 as SNEGSKA (reference sequence). The CDR3 length is 10 residues. The DNA for the CDR3 is TGCAGTGCTCAGGGTACTGAAGCTTTCTTT. It encodes CSAQGTEAFF.

This clone was counted only a few times. The chain recombines TRBV29-1 with TRBJ2-2, with TRBD1 as a possible D gene (6 bases). Trimming cost V 4 bases and J 4 bases, with 13 bases left between them. This CDR3 region has 14 residues. Germline V gives CDR1 SQVTM, CDR2 ANQGSEA. The CDR3, as DNA: TGCAGCGTTGGCTCAGGGGTAATCACCGGGGAGCTGTTTTTT. As protein: CSVGSGVITGELFF.

This chain links TRBV7-9 with TRBJ1-6; 9 bases are a match to TRBD1. This CDR3 spans 15 amino acids. The germline CDR1 and CDR2 sequences are SEHNR and FQNEAQ (reference sequence). Trimming took 7 bases from V and 7 from J; bases not matched to a gene: 8. CDR3 sequence (DNA): TGTGCCAGCATGGACAGGGGAATGTCGAATTCACCCCTCCACTTT. It translates to CASMDRGMSNSPLHF.

The V and J genes are TRBV5-1 and TRBJ1-6; unclear D gene. The CDR3 is 15 amino acids. Trimming took 0 bases from V and 5 from J, leaving 9 bases between them. CDR1 and CDR2 (germline): SGHRS, YFSETQ. CDR3 bases: TGCGCCAGCAGCTTGGGAGGAGATAATAATTCACCCCTCCACTTT. This gives the protein CASSLGGDNNSPLHF.

This chain uses TRBV10-2 with TRBJ2-7, with D maybe TRBD1 (6 bases). In germline, CDR1 is WSHSY, CDR2 SAAADI. The CDR3 extends over 14 amino acids. V was trimmed by 6 bases and J by 0 bases, leaving 12 bases between them. In DNA, the CDR3 is TGCGCCAGCAGAGAGACAGGTGCCTCCTACGAGCAGTACTTC. This translates into CASRETGASYEQYF.

The chain combines TRBV4-2 with TRBJ1-4; 9 bases agree with TRBD1. The germline V gene has CDR1 LGHNA and CDR2 YNFKEQ. The CDR3 loop spans 17 amino acids. The ends lost 2 bases at V and 8 bases at J; junction bases unmatched: 12. Written as DNA, the CDR3 is TGTGCCAGCAGCCAATTCCTTACAGGGGGCGCAGGAGAAAAACTGTTTTTT. It specifies CASSQFLTGGAGEKLFF.

This clone was seen just once. This rearrangement joins TRBV14 to TRBJ2-1; 7 bases line up with TRBD2. Germline V lookup: CDR1 SGHDN, CDR2 FVKESK. The CDR3 covers 17 residues. The V and J ends lost 3 bases and 0 bases, in that order; junction bases with no gene match: 8. The CDR3 DNA sequence: TGTGCCAGCAGCCAGCGACTAGCTTGGGGCTCCTACAATGAGCAGTTCTTC. It codes for CASSQRLAWGSYNEQFF.

The CDR3 DNA sequence: TGTGCCAGCAGCGTAGTAGGGACAGGGACTGAAGCTTTCTTT. Its protein is CASSVVGTGTEAFF. The chain has TRBV9 and TRBJ1-1; 9 bases are shared with TRBD1. CDR3 length equals 14 residues. Looked up from germline, CDR1 is SGDLS and CDR2 is YYNGEE. Germline trimming cut 0 bases from V and 5 bases from J; bases unmatched to any gene: 2.

This clone was seen only a few times. CDR3 sequence (DNA): TGCGCCAGCAGCCAAGATAGCCAGTCCTACGAGCAGTACTTC. Translating gives CASSQDSQSYEQYF. The chain recombines TRBV4-1 with TRBJ2-7; D gene uncertain. Germline-derived CDR1 and CDR2 are MGHRA and YSYEKL. This CDR3 region has 14 residues. V lost 0 bases and J 1 base, leaving 7 bases between the germline ends.